These T cell receptor beta chains were read from a single sample in a study of cytomegalovirus exposure and HLA in healthy donors. The table came from immunoSEQ multiplex PCR; TCRdb's copy has only in-frame clones and leaves some out. The sample contains just over 70,000 clones, around 74% of which appear only once. The sequenced sample was PBMCs. The receptor source for this set is a human donor in good health. Each CDR3 is given with its conserved first and last residue. The D gene is left open where the match is weak. Clone size is shown for a subset of rows, as once, few, many or a class of expanded clone.

CDR3 protein: CASSLGMDTPLDTQYF
CDR3 DNA: TGCGCCAGCAGCTTGGGGATGGACACCCCCTTGGATACGCAGTATTTT
V gene: TRBV5-1
clone size: -
J gene: TRBJ2-3
D gene: -

CDR3 protein: CAWSLGEVLNEQFF
CDR3 DNA: TGTGCCTGGAGTCTTGGCGAGGTACTCAATGAGCAGTTCTTC
V gene: TRBV30
clone size: few
J gene: TRBJ2-1
D gene: -

CDR3 protein: CASSYPGGAGRNEQFF
CDR3 DNA: TGTGCCAGCAGTTACCCAGGGGGAGCAGGCAGGAATGAGCAGTTCTTC
V gene: TRBV6-6
clone size: -
J gene: TRBJ2-1
D gene: TRBD1

CDR3 protein: CASSLGTGVDQPQHF
CDR3 DNA: TGTGCCAGCAGTTTGGGGACAGGGGTAGATCAGCCCCAGCATTTT
V gene: TRBV27
clone size: -
J gene: TRBJ1-5
D gene: TRBD1

CDR3 protein: CASSLQGSGNTIYF
CDR3 DNA: TGCGCCAGCAGCTTACAGGGCTCTGGAAACACCATATATTTT
V gene: TRBV5-1
clone size: -
J gene: TRBJ1-3
D gene: -

CDR3 protein: CASSFSGMSSYNEQFF
CDR3 DNA: TGCGCCAGCAGCTTTAGCGGGATGAGCTCCTACAATGAGCAGTTCTTC
V gene: TRBV5-1
clone size: -
J gene: TRBJ2-1
D gene: TRBD2

CDR3 protein: CASSLAGASSYEQYF
CDR3 DNA: TGTGCCAGCAGCTTAGCGGGAGCGTCATCCTACGAGCAGTACTTC
V gene: TRBV11-2
clone size: once
J gene: TRBJ2-7
D gene: -

CDR3 protein: CASSQDSNNEQFF
CDR3 DNA: TGCGCCAGCAGTCAGGACAGTAACAATGAGCAGTTCTTC
V gene: TRBV10-1
clone size: -
J gene: TRBJ2-1
D gene: -

CDR3 protein: CASTPGFGQPQHF
CDR3 DNA: TGTGCCAGCACCCCCGGGTTCGGGCAGCCCCAGCATTTT
V gene: TRBV28
clone size: once
J gene: TRBJ1-5
D gene: -

CDR3 protein: CATGTGFYQPQHF
CDR3 DNA: TGTGCCACAGGGACAGGGTTTTATCAGCCCCAGCATTTT
V gene: TRBV19
clone size: -
J gene: TRBJ1-5
D gene: TRBD1

CDR3 protein: CASSPGQGNYEQYF
CDR3 DNA: TGTGCCAGCTCTCCGGGACAGGGGAACTACGAGCAGTACTTC
V gene: TRBV18
clone size: -
J gene: TRBJ2-7
D gene: TRBD1

CDR3 protein: CASRPPSGQGRGYTF
CDR3 DNA: TGTGCCAGCAGGCCTCCATCGGGACAAGGACGAGGCTACACCTTC
V gene: TRBV6-1
clone size: -
J gene: TRBJ1-2
D gene: -

CDR3 protein: CASSDPDSSGNTIYF
CDR3 DNA: TGTGCCAGCAGTGACCCGGACAGCTCTGGAAACACCATATATTTT
V gene: TRBV6-4
clone size: -
J gene: TRBJ1-3
D gene: -

CDR3 protein: CATSSDRGTEAFF
CDR3 DNA: TGTGCCACCAGCTCGGACAGGGGGACTGAAGCTTTCTTT
V gene: TRBV15
clone size: -
J gene: TRBJ1-1
D gene: TRBD1

CDR3 protein: CASSEARGIAKETQYF
CDR3 DNA: TGTGCCAGCAGCGAAGCGCGCGGGATTGCTAAGGAGACCCAGTACTTC
V gene: TRBV6-1
clone size: -
J gene: TRBJ2-5
D gene: -

CDR3 protein: CASSLDRWNTEAFF
CDR3 DNA: TGTGCCAGCAGCTTAGACAGATGGAACACTGAAGCTTTCTTT
V gene: TRBV7-8
clone size: -
J gene: TRBJ1-1
D gene: -

CDR3 protein: CASSFMRGTSGPYNEQFF
CDR3 DNA: TGTGCCAGCAGCTTCATGAGGGGGACTAGCGGCCCGTACAATGAGCAGTTCTTC
V gene: TRBV7-9
clone size: -
J gene: TRBJ2-1
D gene: TRBD2

CDR3 protein: CASNMNTEAFF
CDR3 DNA: TGCGCCAGCAATATGAACACTGAAGCTTTCTTT
V gene: TRBV5-1
clone size: -
J gene: TRBJ1-1
D gene: -

CDR3 protein: CASSQDRGLAVYNEQFF
CDR3 DNA: TGTGCCAGCAGCCAAGATCGGGGACTAGCGGTCTACAATGAGCAGTTCTTC
V gene: TRBV14
clone size: few
J gene: TRBJ2-1
D gene: TRBD2

CDR3 protein: CASSLDPGQGLLYGYTF
CDR3 DNA: TGTGCCAGCAGCTTAGACCCTGGACAGGGATTGCTCTATGGCTACACCTTC
V gene: TRBV7-2
clone size: -
J gene: TRBJ1-2
D gene: TRBD1

CDR3 protein: CASSVGGDSYNEQFF
CDR3 DNA: TGTGCCAGCAGTGTCGGCGGAGACTCCTACAATGAGCAGTTCTTC
V gene: TRBV25-1
clone size: few
J gene: TRBJ2-1
D gene: -

CDR3 protein: CASSQDGREGRIAFF
CDR3 DNA: TGCGCCAGCAGCCAAGATGGGCGGGAGGGGAGAATAGCTTTCTTT
V gene: TRBV4-1
clone size: -
J gene: TRBJ1-1
D gene: -

CDR3 protein: CASSDSRDWTEAFF
CDR3 DNA: TGTGCCAGCAGTGACTCGAGGGATTGGACTGAAGCTTTCTTT
V gene: TRBV2
clone size: -
J gene: TRBJ1-1
D gene: -

CDR3 protein: CATSRGAGANTGELFF
CDR3 DNA: TGTGCCACCAGCAGAGGGGCAGGCGCGAACACCGGGGAGCTGTTTTTT
V gene: TRBV15
clone size: -
J gene: TRBJ2-2
D gene: -

CDR3 protein: CAWNPPDNEQFF
CDR3 DNA: TGTGCCTGGAACCCTCCAGACAATGAGCAGTTCTTC
V gene: TRBV30
clone size: -
J gene: TRBJ2-1
D gene: -

CDR3 protein: CASSAGTGGADTQYF
CDR3 DNA: TGCGCCAGCAGCGCCGGGACAGGGGGGGCAGATACGCAGTATTTT
V gene: TRBV5-1
clone size: -
J gene: TRBJ2-3
D gene: TRBD1

CDR3 protein: CASRLVLAYEQFF
CDR3 DNA: TGCGCCAGCAGGTTGGTACTAGCGTATGAGCAGTTCTTC
V gene: TRBV5-1
clone size: -
J gene: TRBJ2-1
D gene: TRBD2

CDR3 protein: CASMIGQPPGANVLTF
CDR3 DNA: TGCGCCAGCATGATAGGACAGCCTCCTGGGGCCAACGTCCTGACTTTC
V gene: TRBV5-1
clone size: once
J gene: TRBJ2-6
D gene: -

CDR3 protein: CASSLTGSDQPQHF
CDR3 DNA: TGCGCCAGCAGTCTGACAGGGAGCGATCAGCCCCAGCATTTT
V gene: TRBV5-1
clone size: -
J gene: TRBJ1-5
D gene: TRBD1

CDR3 protein: CASSLSQGASNQPQHF
CDR3 DNA: TGTGCCAGCAGTTTATCTCAGGGGGCAAGCAATCAGCCCCAGCATTTT
V gene: TRBV27
clone size: -
J gene: TRBJ1-5
D gene: TRBD1

CDR3 protein: CASSLAGGGNEQFF
CDR3 DNA: TGTGCCAGCAGTCTTGCGGGAGGTGGCAATGAGCAGTTCTTC
V gene: TRBV25-1
clone size: once
J gene: TRBJ2-1
D gene: TRBD2

CDR3 protein: CASSFVAGGPYEQYF
CDR3 DNA: TGTGCCAGCAGCTTTGTAGCGGGAGGGCCCTACGAGCAGTACTTC
V gene: TRBV7-2
clone size: -
J gene: TRBJ2-7
D gene: TRBD2

CDR3 protein: CATSRGTRTDTQYF
CDR3 DNA: TGTGCCACCAGCAGAGGGACTCGCACAGATACGCAGTATTTT
V gene: TRBV15
clone size: -
J gene: TRBJ2-3
D gene: -

CDR3 protein: CASTWAPSGRAVNEQFF
CDR3 DNA: TGTGCCAGCACTTGGGCCCCTAGCGGGAGGGCCGTTAATGAGCAGTTCTTC
V gene: TRBV28
clone size: -
J gene: TRBJ2-1
D gene: TRBD2

CDR3 protein: CASTPRTGNTEAFF
CDR3 DNA: TGTGCCAGCACCCCTCGGACAGGGAACACTGAAGCTTTCTTT
V gene: TRBV6-5
clone size: few
J gene: TRBJ1-1
D gene: TRBD1

CDR3 protein: CASSLGGLAGIRETQYF
CDR3 DNA: TGTGCCAGCAGCTTAGGAGGACTAGCGGGAATCCGGGAGACCCAGTACTTC
V gene: TRBV7-9
clone size: -
J gene: TRBJ2-5
D gene: TRBD2

CDR3 protein: CASSRGGEETQYF
CDR3 DNA: TGTGCCAGCAGCCGCGGGGGTGAAGAGACCCAGTACTTC
V gene: TRBV6-5
clone size: -
J gene: TRBJ2-5
D gene: TRBD2

CDR3 protein: CASSVGGTNTEAFF
CDR3 DNA: TGTGCCAGCAGCGTAGGAGGTACGAACACTGAAGCTTTCTTT
V gene: TRBV9
clone size: -
J gene: TRBJ1-1
D gene: -

CDR3 protein: CASSLGRATGELFF
CDR3 DNA: TGTGCCAGCAGTTTAGGGCGGGCCACCGGGGAGCTGTTTTTT
V gene: TRBV28
clone size: -
J gene: TRBJ2-2
D gene: -

CDR3 protein: CSVAASASVEETQYF
CDR3 DNA: TGCAGCGTTGCTGCCTCGGCTAGCGTTGAAGAGACCCAGTACTTC
V gene: TRBV29-1
clone size: -
J gene: TRBJ2-5
D gene: -

CDR3 protein: CASSYGQGNTGELFF
CDR3 DNA: TGTGCCAGCAGTTACGGACAGGGAAATACCGGGGAGCTGTTTTTT
V gene: TRBV6-5
clone size: -
J gene: TRBJ2-2
D gene: TRBD1

CDR3 protein: CASSLGSGRDQETQYF
CDR3 DNA: TGTGCCAGCAGTTTAGGTAGCGGGAGGGATCAAGAGACCCAGTACTTC
V gene: TRBV28
clone size: -
J gene: TRBJ2-5
D gene: TRBD2

CDR3 protein: CASSSWDRGDYGYTF
CDR3 DNA: TGTGCCAGCAGCTCATGGGACAGGGGGGACTATGGCTACACCTTC
V gene: TRBV7-7
clone size: once
J gene: TRBJ1-2
D gene: TRBD1

CDR3 protein: CASSQDLGAAYEQYF
CDR3 DNA: TGCGCCAGCAGCCAAGATTTAGGGGCGGCCTACGAGCAGTACTTC
V gene: TRBV4-1
clone size: -
J gene: TRBJ2-7
D gene: -

CDR3 protein: CASSPYRDRPSEQYF
CDR3 DNA: TGTGCCAGCTCACCTTACCGGGACAGGCCAAGCGAGCAGTACTTC
V gene: TRBV18
clone size: -
J gene: TRBJ2-7
D gene: TRBD1

CDR3 protein: CASSIPNTDTQYF
CDR3 DNA: TGTGCCAGCAGCATCCCCAACACAGATACGCAGTATTTT
V gene: TRBV9
clone size: -
J gene: TRBJ2-3
D gene: -

CDR3 protein: CASSVGAGLRTGELFF
CDR3 DNA: TGTGCCAGCAGCGTAGGAGCGGGACTGCGGACCGGGGAGCTGTTTTTT
V gene: TRBV9
clone size: once
J gene: TRBJ2-2
D gene: TRBD2

CDR3 protein: CASSSATGSGKTQYF
CDR3 DNA: TGTGCCAGTAGCTCCGCTACAGGAAGTGGAAAGACCCAGTACTTC
V gene: TRBV19
clone size: -
J gene: TRBJ2-5
D gene: -

CDR3 protein: CASRSGNYGYTF
CDR3 DNA: TGTGCCAGTAGGTCGGGGAACTATGGCTACACCTTC
V gene: TRBV19
clone size: few
J gene: TRBJ1-2
D gene: -

CDR3 protein: CASTSVTYNEQFF
CDR3 DNA: TGTGCCAGCACGTCAGTGACCTACAATGAGCAGTTCTTC
V gene: TRBV6-6
clone size: -
J gene: TRBJ2-1
D gene: -

CDR3 protein: CASSPTIGRSNYEQYF
CDR3 DNA: TGCGCCAGCAGCCCGACTATCGGCCGCTCCAACTACGAGCAGTACTTC
V gene: TRBV4-1
clone size: few
J gene: TRBJ2-7
D gene: -

CDR3 protein: CASSPIGGTEAFF
CDR3 DNA: TGTGCCAGCAGCCCCATCGGGGGTACTGAAGCTTTCTTT
V gene: TRBV11-3
clone size: -
J gene: TRBJ1-1
D gene: -

CDR3 protein: CAWSVLRGDTQYF
CDR3 DNA: TGTGCCTGGAGTGTACTGCGAGGAGATACGCAGTATTTT
V gene: TRBV30
clone size: once
J gene: TRBJ2-3
D gene: -

CDR3 protein: CASSQDGPSYEQYF
CDR3 DNA: TGCGCCAGCAGCCAAGATGGCCCCTCCTACGAGCAGTACTTC
V gene: TRBV4-1
clone size: once
J gene: TRBJ2-7
D gene: -

CDR3 protein: CAFRQGAYSNQPQHF
CDR3 DNA: TGTGCCTTTCGACAGGGGGCTTATAGCAATCAGCCCCAGCATTTT
V gene: TRBV30
clone size: -
J gene: TRBJ1-5
D gene: TRBD1

CDR3 protein: CASSLPGQANEKLFF
CDR3 DNA: TGTGCCAGCAGTTTGCCGGGACAGGCGAACGAAAAACTGTTTTTT
V gene: TRBV28
clone size: -
J gene: TRBJ1-4
D gene: TRBD1

CDR3 protein: CASTRGGQGYTDTQYF
CDR3 DNA: TGTGCCAGTACGAGAGGGGGACAGGGGTACACAGATACGCAGTATTTT
V gene: TRBV19
clone size: few
J gene: TRBJ2-3
D gene: TRBD1

CDR3 protein: CASSPNGAGGKETQYF
CDR3 DNA: TGTGCCAGCAGTCCGAACGGAGCGGGAGGGAAAGAGACCCAGTACTTC
V gene: TRBV28
clone size: -
J gene: TRBJ2-5
D gene: TRBD2

CDR3 protein: CASSLGGQVRETQYF
CDR3 DNA: TGTGCCAGCAGCTTAGGGGGACAGGTCCGGGAGACCCAGTACTTC
V gene: TRBV11-2
clone size: -
J gene: TRBJ2-5
D gene: TRBD1